This paragraph reports one TCR beta chain. As yet, its antigen is unknown. It is likely a read error: a sequence one base away is far more abundant. Other DNA sequences of this sample code for an identical CDR3. Per the germline V gene, CDR1 is SGHTA and CDR2 is FQGNSA. The CDR3 totals 13 residues. Only in-frame clones appear in the TCRdb table, and some are missing; sequencing was by immunoSEQ multiplex PCR. The table lists about half a million clones, around 85% of them singletons. These data originate in a study of shared clonotypes between healthy human individuals. Study conclusions and caveats: In this cohort, only blood was sampled, and tissue repertoires likely differ.

This clonotype originated in a woman between 40 and 55 years old in good health. Some clones in this sample may be carry-over from other donors' samples. The source material was PBMCs. The chain uses TRBV7-2 and TRBJ2-5; no firm D call. CDR3 protein: CASSPRAGETQYF. The CDR3 nucleotides read TGCGCCAGCAGCCCCCGAGCTGGAGAGACCCAGTACTTC.